Described below is a single TCR beta chain sequence and its context. Its antigen is not yet known. Qualities for individual bases were not recorded, and no much larger clone is one base off. The data belong to a study of blood T cell repertoires in COVID-19 (TCRdb year 2020). Turning to the overall study: Collaborator samples came from the United States, Italy and Spain and covered acute and convalescent phases of COVID-19. The material from the prospective study consisted of cDNA or gDNA derived from T cells, B-cell-depleted T cells, or PBMCs. Subjects who had been exposed to COVID-19, were actively infected with it, or had recovered from it provided the deeply sampled blood TCRbeta repertoires that made up the dataset. The repertoires were released in a freely available public database meant as a resource for research on the immune response to SARS-CoV-2. The samples were drawn from the first 160 participants of the ongoing ImmuneRACE study and from more than 1,000 subjects provided by 6 global collaborators. Sample metadata almost always included a de-identified subject ID, COVID-19 status, age in years and sex. Where HLA class I and class II types were available, the types were taken from metadata supplied by the sample provider, not from assay-based typing.

TCRbeta CDR3 regions were amplified from genomic DNA using the immunoSEQ Assay, a bias-controlled multiplex PCR. As for the original processing: Within the assay, amplification of reference gene primers was used to estimate how many nucleated cells each sample contained. To quantify the absolute abundance of each unique TCRbeta CDR3 rearrangement, sequence reads were collapsed and filtered. For each sample, productive Simpson clonality was calculated by taking the square root of Simpson's diversity index across productive rearrangements. In TCRdb, the immuneACCESS table is reduced to in-frame sequences with V and J assigned. These tables do not hold every clone; where another copy was compared, an unresolved V gene accounts for under half, and the others remain unexplained. D and trimming come from the DNA, and the V and J calls and clone size come from that table. The sample has 160,000 or so clones on record, roughly 81% of them singletons. Approximately 1% of the sample is taken by the ten largest.

Collaborating institutions collected whole blood in K2EDTA tubes following their own protocols. For TCRbeta analysis, collaborator samples were shipped as frozen whole blood, as isolated PBMCs, or as DNA extracted from either sample type. CDR1 and CDR2, looked up from the germline V gene, are MNHEY and SVGAGI. The CDR3 covers 13 residues, taking in both the cysteine and the phenylalanine. Left in the record is the CDR3 DNA by itself, 39 bases read in frame from the first base. Trimming takes 5 bases from V and 7 bases from J, and the germline ends sit 15 bases apart. Study-wide findings and limitations: The quantity of clinical and demographic metadata differed by source and by participant and was supplied without curation.

The receptor chain draws on TRBV6-5 and TRBJ2-7; no confident D gene assignment can be made. Sample: peripheral blood. This receptor was identified in a man aged 40-49 years with acute or convalescent COVID-19. In nucleotides, the sequence is TGTGCCAGCAGTATCGGAGCGCTACGGGAGCAGTACTTC. The translation is CASSIGALREQYF.